This T cell receptor beta chain came from a study of shared clonotypes between healthy human individuals. Study overall: Per donor, three plates held CD4 naive cells, three held CD4 memory, two held CD8 naive and one held CD8 memory. Findings and caveats of the study: There were few donors, and this limited the genetic and exposure-history diversity represented.

About 33,000 T cell genomes (around 200 ng DNA) went into each sorted-subset replicate. Assay used: immunoSEQ multiplex PCR; TCRdb lists only in-frame clones, some missing. The data show about 2.4 million clones, 90% to 95% seen once. Trimming left V 5 bases short and J 0 bases short, with 6 bases between. CDR3 length: 13 residues. CDR1 and CDR2 from the germline V gene are SGHTA and FQGNSA. As to this clone: What it recognizes is unknown.

V and J are TRBV7-2 and TRBJ2-3; D call uncertain. This TCR came from a man younger than 30 in good health. Some clones in this sample may be carry-over from other donors' samples. The sample was naive CD4+ T cells from PBMCs. Subset indicated: CD45RA+ positively selected. CDR3 nucleotides: TGTGCCAGCAGCGACCCTAGCACAGATACGCAGTATTTT. Protein: CASSDPSTDTQYF.